The 18 T cell receptor beta chains below come from one sample, sequenced in a study of ipilimumab plus nivolumab after autologous stem cell transplantation. TCRdb's copy holds only in-frame clones and misses some; the assay was immunoSEQ multiplex PCR. Of approximately 18,000 clones listed, roughly four fifths are singletons. The source was PBMCs, collected in a trial of ipilimumab plus nivolumab as post-transplant consolidation. The source is a male donor with diffuse large B-cell lymphoma.

The V gene is TRBV23-1, the J gene TRBJ2-1; 8 bases are a match to TRBD1. TRBV23-1 is identified as an open reading frame with a role that is uncertain. V lost 4 bases and J lost 10; bases outside the gene matches: 12. CDR3 length: 15 residues. The CDR3 spells CASSPRTGRIGEQFF. The CDR3 DNA reads TGCGCCAGCAGTCCTCGGACAGGGAGAATTGGAGAGCAGTTCTTC.

This chain joins TRBV18 and TRBJ2-1; D might be TRBD1 (6 bases). Germline assignment: CDR1 KGHSH and CDR2 LQKENI. V gave up 2 bases and J gave up 8 bases, with 22 bases separating them. The CDR3 has 17 residues. CDR3 protein: CASSPVWGPGRSDEQFF. In DNA form, the CDR3 reads TGTGCCAGCTCACCAGTATGGGGGCCGGGGCGTAGCGATGAGCAGTTCTTC.

The chain links TRBV5-1 to TRBJ1-1, with 8 bases identical to TRBD1. V shed 0 bases, J shed 3 bases, and the junction held 4 bases outside the gene matches. CDR1 is SGHRS and CDR2 is YFSETQ in the germline V gene. This CDR3 is built from 15 residues. CDR3 nucleotides: TGCGCCAGCAGCTTGGGGACAGGGAGACACACTGAAGCTTTCTTT. Translated, it gives CASSLGTGRHTEAFF.

This rearrangement joins TRBV7-2 to TRBJ1-1, with a possible D match to TRBD1 (6 bases). CDR1 is SGHTA, CDR2 FQGNSA, per germline. The CDR3 is 15 amino acids. V lost 0 bases and J lost 4, with 12 bases in between. DNA of the CDR3: TGTGCCAGCAGCTTAGCGCGAGGGGGGGGCACTGAAGCTTTCTTT. It encodes CASSLARGGGTEAFF. Looking up the rest from reference TRBV7-2 and TRBJ1-1 gives the full variable domain: GAGVSQSPSNKVTEKGKDVELRCDPISGHTALYWYRQSLGQGLEFLIYFQGNSAPDKSGLPSDRFSAERTGGSVSTLTIQRTQQEDSAVYLCASSLARGGGTEAFFGQGTRLTVV.

The gene calls are TRBV7-2 and TRBJ2-3, with TRBD1 identical over 7 bases. The CDR3 length is 16 residues. V shed 1 base, J shed 0 bases, and the junction held 4 bases outside the gene matches. Per the germline V gene, CDR1 is SGHTA and CDR2 is FQGNSA. The CDR3 loop reads CASSLEGGWSTDTQYF. The CDR3 DNA is TGTGCCAGCAGCTTAGAAGGGGGCTGGAGCACAGATACGCAGTATTTT.

Worth noting for this clone: Different DNA sequences within this sample yield the same CDR3. The V and J genes are TRBV7-9 and TRBJ1-1; 8 positions agree with TRBD1. Per the germline V gene, CDR1 is SEHNR and CDR2 is FQNEAQ (reference sequence). Trimming removed 4 bases from V and 3 bases from J; junction bases left unmatched: 4. CDR3 length equals 14 residues. The CDR3 bases are TGTGCCAGCAGCTCAGGGGGCGGGTACACTGAAGCTTTCTTT. Its protein is CASSSGGGYTEAFF.

The chain combines TRBV6-5 with TRBJ1-5; D is unresolved. This CDR3 comprises 14 residues. Germline CDR1 MNHEY, CDR2 SVGAGI. The V end was cut by 5 bases, the J end by 5 bases, with 13 bases between. CDR3 sequence reads: CASSRDRVYQPQHF. The CDR3 coding sequence is TGTGCCAGCAGTCGCGACCGGGTCTATCAGCCCCAGCATTTT.

The chain combines TRBV11-2 with TRBJ2-1; D perhaps matches TRBD1 (6 bases). The V and J ends lost 3 bases and 5 bases respectively, with 8 bases between them. The CDR3 has 13 residues. Germline V gene sequence: CDR1 SGHAT, CDR2 FQNNGV. CDR3 DNA sequence: TGTGCCAGCAGCTTGGGACACGACAATGAGCAGTTCTTC. This sequence encodes CASSLGHDNEQFF.

The rearrangement uses TRBV4-1 and TRBJ2-3; TRBD1 agrees at 8 bases. The V gene's germline CDR1 is MGHRA and CDR2 YSYEKL. This CDR3 spans 16 amino acids. J gave up 4 bases and V 0 bases, and 6 bases lay outside the gene matches. The CDR3 nucleotides read TGCGCCAGCAGCCAAGAAGAGACAGGGGTCGCAGATACGCAGTATTTT. Protein: CASSQEETGVADTQYF.

The J gene is TRBJ2-1, the V gene TRBV6-4; D tentatively fits TRBD1 or TRBD2 (5 bases each). The CDR3 consists of 18 residues. Germline V gives CDR1 MRHNA, CDR2 SNTAGT. V lost 3 bases and J 7 bases, leaving 25 bases between the germline ends. The CDR3 region is CASSEQWGRRVIRNEQFF. CDR3 nucleotides: TGTGCCAGCAGTGAGCAGTGGGGGAGAAGGGTAATAAGGAATGAGCAGTTCTTC.

A few counts support this clone. The CDR3 is CASSDNALGDTQYF. For the CDR3, the DNA is TGTGCCAGCTCAGATAACGCACTAGGAGATACGCAGTATTTT. The chain links TRBV18 to TRBJ2-3; weak D call: TRBD2 (5 bases). CDR1 is KGHSH and CDR2 is LQKENI in the germline V gene. CDR3 length: 14 amino acids. V was clipped by 5 bases and J by 5 bases, with 14 bases between them.

The J gene is TRBJ1-2, the V gene TRBV6-5; 7 bases are a match to TRBD1. CDR3 length: 12 amino acids. Trimming cost V 7 bases and J 6 bases; bases outside gene matches: 5. Germline V lookup: CDR1 MNHEY, CDR2 SVGAGI. The CDR3 bases are TGTGCCAGCAAACAGGGGAAGAATGGCTACACCTTC. Amino acid sequence: CASKQGKNGYTF.

The genes are TRBV29-1 and TRBJ1-2, with a possible D match to TRBD1 (5 bases). Trimming removed 1 base at V and 6 bases at J, with 21 bases between. The CDR3 has 16 residues. Germline V gene data show CDR1 as SQVTM and CDR2 as ANQGSEA. The CDR3: CSVEGMGGELGDGYTF. DNA for the CDR3: TGCAGCGTTGAAGGGATGGGGGGGGAACTTGGTGATGGCTACACCTTC.

The chain has TRBV19 and TRBJ2-5; 12 positions agree with TRBD1. Germline V gene data show CDR1 as LNHDA and CDR2 as SQIVND (reference sequence). The CDR3 runs 15 residues. V lost 4 bases and J lost 3; bases outside the gene matches: 3. DNA of the CDR3: TGTGCCAGTAGTACGGGACAGGGGGCGAAAGAGACCCAGTACTTC. Its translation is CASSTGQGAKETQYF.

The chain recombines TRBV30 with TRBJ1-5, with D uncertain. The CDR3 covers 13 residues. Trimming cost V 0 bases and J 0 bases, with 3 bases left between them. The germline V gene encodes CDR1 GTSNPN and CDR2 SVGIG (reference sequence). The CDR3 spells CAWSVASNQPQHF. DNA for the CDR3: TGTGCCTGGAGTGTCGCTAGCAATCAGCCCCAGCATTTT.

This chain's CDR3 is CASSVQGTGANVLTF. In DNA form, the CDR3 reads TGTGCCAGCTCCGTACAGGGTACTGGGGCCAACGTCCTGACTTTC. The V and J genes are TRBV18 and TRBJ2-6; D may be TRBD1 (6 bases). Germline V lookup: CDR1 KGHSH, CDR2 LQKENI. The CDR3 length is 15 residues. Trimming left V 6 bases short and J 2 bases short, with 11 bases between.

The chain uses TRBV6-5 and TRBJ2-1; D perhaps matches TRBD1 (5 bases). Germline V gene lookup returns CDR1 MNHEY and CDR2 SVGAGI. V was cut by 6 bases and J by 10 bases, with 13 bases left in between. This CDR3 contains 12 residues. The CDR3 nucleotides are TGTGCCAGCAGATCAGGGCTCGGGGAGCAGTTCTTC. This encodes CASRSGLGEQFF.

This chain uses TRBV7-2 with TRBJ2-1; 8 nucleotides agree with TRBD1. The CDR3 has 15 residues. Trimming took 5 bases from V and 4 from J; bases not matched to a gene: 7. Germline values: CDR1 SGHTA, CDR2 FQGNSA. This CDR3 is CASSRDRGQYNEQFF. The CDR3 DNA is TGTGCCAGCAGCCGTGACAGGGGACAATACAATGAGCAGTTCTTC.